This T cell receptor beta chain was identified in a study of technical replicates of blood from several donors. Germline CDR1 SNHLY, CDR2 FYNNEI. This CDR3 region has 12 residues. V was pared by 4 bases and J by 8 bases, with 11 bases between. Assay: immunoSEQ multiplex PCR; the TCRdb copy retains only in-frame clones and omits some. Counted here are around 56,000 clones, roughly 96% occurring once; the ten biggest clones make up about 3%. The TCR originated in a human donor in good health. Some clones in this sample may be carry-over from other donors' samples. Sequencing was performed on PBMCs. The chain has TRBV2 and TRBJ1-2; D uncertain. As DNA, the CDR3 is TGTGCCAGCAGTGCGAGGGTCTGGGGCTACACCTTC. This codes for CASSARVWGYTF.